What follows are 26 T cell receptor beta chains derived from one specimen sequenced in a study of T cells in Graves' hyperthyroidism and ophthalmopathy. TCR beta CDR3 regions were amplified from RNA. When the TCR CDR3 underwent first-round RT-PCR, the HTBI primer set was used. Each CDR3 protein gets one entry after TCRdb re-called the multiplex PCR reads with MiXCR. The table has about 270,000 distinct CDR3 sequences, 20% to 25% seen once. Sequencing used blood. The receptors come from a man aged 25 to 40 with Graves' ophthalmopathy.

The rearrangement links TRBV7-2 to TRBJ1-5; a possible D gene is TRBD1 (6 bases). The CDR3 covers 14 residues. V shed 3 bases and J shed 1 base, with 7 bases lying between them. Germline-derived CDR1 and CDR2 are SGHTA and FQGNSA. The CDR3 spells CASSFGQSNQPQHF. As DNA, the CDR3 is TGTGCCAGCAGCTTCGGACAGAGCAATCAGCCCCAGCATTTT.

The V call is TRBV28, the J call TRBJ2-3; tentatively, D is TRBD1 (6 bases). The V end lost 5 bases, the J end lost 0 bases, and 12 bases lay between the germline ends. CDR1 and CDR2 from the germline V gene are MDHEN and SYDVKM. The CDR3 totals 15 residues. CDR3 protein: CASSPRDISTDTQYF. The CDR3, as DNA: TGTGCCAGCAGTCCAAGGGACATAAGCACAGATACGCAGTATTTT.

This clonotype showed up just a few times. The gene calls are TRBV4-2 and TRBJ1-1; no clear D gene. CDR3 length equals 13 residues. The V and J ends lost 4 bases and 2 bases respectively, with 8 bases between them. Germline lookup yields CDR1 LGHNA and CDR2 YNFKEQ. The CDR3 spells CASSRGSNTEAFF. The CDR3 bases are TGTGCCAGCAGCCGAGGAAGCAACACTGAAGCTTTCTTT.

This clonotype was observed a handful of times. The gene calls are TRBV20-1 and TRBJ1-6, with TRBD1 identical over 8 bases. CDR3 size: 14 residues. Germline CDR1 reads DFQATT; CDR2 reads SNEGSKA (reference sequence). With V trimmed by 3 bases and J by 7 bases, 5 bases remained unmatched. The CDR3 reads CSARRTGPNSPLHF. For the CDR3, the DNA is TGCAGTGCTAGGCGGACAGGGCCCAATTCACCCCTCCACTTT.

At least ten counts were recorded for this clonotype. The chain uses TRBV18 and TRBJ2-3; perhaps TRBD1 as D (5 bases). Trimming shortened V by 6 bases and J by 4 bases, and 11 bases separated the two germline ends. CDR1 is KGHSH, CDR2 LQKENI, per germline. This CDR3 has 13 residues. CDR3 amino acids: CASSSDSADTQYF. Here the CDR3 DNA reads TGTGCCAGCTCGTCCGACAGTGCAGATACGCAGTATTTT. The full variable domain, with the rest looked up from reference TRBV18 and TRBJ2-3, is NAGVMQNPRHLVRRRGQEARLRCSPMKGHSHVYWYRQLPEEGLKFMVYLQKENIIDESGMPKERFSAEFPKEGPSILRIQQVVRGDSAAYFCASSSDSADTQYFGPGTRLTVL.

This clonotype was picked up a small number of times. The chain joins TRBV15 to TRBJ2-3; TRBD2 aligns across 11 bases. This CDR3 contains 15 residues. Trimming cost V 6 bases and J 4 bases; bases outside gene matches: 6. CDR1 and CDR2 (germline): LNHNV, YYDKDF (reference sequence). This CDR3 reads CATRNSGRAPDTQYF. CDR3 DNA: TGTGCCACCAGGAATAGCGGGAGGGCCCCAGATACGCAGTATTTT.

The J gene is TRBJ1-4, the V gene TRBV12-3 or TRBV12-4; D is perhaps TRBD1 (6 bases). V was clipped by 7 bases and J by 1 base, with 13 bases between them. The CDR3 has 15 amino acids. In DNA form, the CDR3 reads TGTGCCAGCACCCCTAGGGGGGGAACTAATGAAAAACTGTTTTTT. This codes for CASTPRGGTNEKLFF.

This clonotype was seen many times. The genes are TRBV11-3 and TRBJ2-3, with 10 nucleotides matching TRBD2. V shed 5 bases, J shed 6 bases, and the junction held 5 bases outside the gene matches. The germline V gene encodes CDR1 SGHNT and CDR2 YENEEA. The CDR3 is 14 amino acids. CDR3 sequence (DNA): TGTGCCAGCAGCCTAGCGGGAGCTAGTGATACGCAGTATTTT. It codes for CASSLAGASDTQYF. Based on the CDR3 plus reference TRBV11-3 and TRBJ2-3, the full variable domain is EAGVVQSPRYKIIEKKQPVAFWCNPISGHNTLYWYLQNLGQGPELLIRYENEEAVDDSQLPKDRFSAERLKGVDSTLKIQPAELGDSAVYLCASSLAGASDTQYFGPGTRLTVL.

There are a few counts of this clonotype. This sequence joins TRBV20-1 and TRBJ2-3, with D unclear. Germline CDR1 is DFQATT and CDR2 is SNEGSKA (reference sequence). The CDR3 is 12 residues long. CDR3 protein: CSAPQGTDTQYF. In DNA form, the CDR3 reads TGCAGCGCACCCCAGGGCACAGATACGCAGTATTTT.

This clonotype was seen a few times. The CDR3 sequence is CASSLAGALAGVNEQFF. The CDR3 DNA reads as TGTGCCAGCAGTTTAGCAGGTGCCCTAGCGGGAGTCAATGAGCAGTTCTTC. The chain employs TRBV12-3 or TRBV12-4 and TRBJ2-1; 10 positions agree with TRBD2. J was trimmed by 6 bases and V by 0 bases; bases with no gene match: 8. The CDR3 contains 17 residues.

This clonotype was counted ten times or more. The genes are TRBV20-1 and TRBJ2-7; D perhaps matches TRBD1 (5 bases). The germline CDR1 and CDR2 sequences are DFQATT and SNEGSKA (reference sequence). The CDR3 extends over 15 amino acids. Trimming pared 4 bases from V and 2 bases from J, leaving 18 bases between. The CDR3 reads CSATPMGPSPYEQYF. In DNA, the CDR3 is TGCAGTGCTACCCCGATGGGGCCGTCCCCCTACGAGCAGTACTTC.

The chain has TRBV2 and TRBJ2-1; 7 nucleotides match TRBD1. Germline V gene lookup returns CDR1 SNHLY and CDR2 FYNNEI. J lost 7 bases, V lost 4 bases, and 10 bases had no gene match. CDR3 length equals 15 residues. CDR3 in amino acids: CASSGDRVRGNEQFF. As DNA, the CDR3 is TGTGCCAGCAGTGGAGACAGGGTCCGAGGGAATGAGCAGTTCTTC.

This clonotype has only a few counts. J is TRBJ2-7 and V is TRBV27; 8 nucleotides match TRBD1. Germline loops: CDR1 MNHEY, CDR2 SMNVEV (reference sequence). J lost 2 bases, V lost 7 bases, and 19 bases had no gene match. The CDR3 spans 18 residues. This CDR3 reads CASNPAGVWDRPTYEQYF. The CDR3 bases are TGTGCCAGCAACCCTGCGGGCGTGTGGGACAGGCCAACCTACGAGCAGTACTTC.

The genes are TRBV7-6 and TRBJ1-1; 7 bases line up with TRBD1. J gave up 4 bases and V 3 bases, and 8 bases lay outside the gene matches. CDR3 length: 15 residues. Germline V gene sequence: CDR1 SGHVS, CDR2 FNYEAQ. CDR3 in amino acids: CASSLRQGTVTEAFF. Written as DNA, the CDR3 is TGTGCCAGCAGCTTGAGACAGGGAACAGTCACTGAAGCTTTCTTT.

The table lists this clonotype with a few counts. The chain is built from TRBV9 and TRBJ1-2, with D perhaps matching TRBD1 (5 bases). Deletions cut 0 bases from V and 4 bases from J, with 10 bases between. The CDR3 extends over 14 amino acids. In germline, CDR1 is SGDLS, CDR2 YYNGEE. CDR3 DNA: TGTGCCAGCAGCGTAGGGGGGGGTACCTATGGCTACACCTTC. Its protein product is CASSVGGGTYGYTF.

This chain joins TRBV27 and TRBJ2-7; a weak D match, TRBD2 (6 bases). The V gene lost 6 bases and the J gene lost 3 bases, with 15 bases spanning the gap. The CDR3 totals 14 residues. The germline V gene has CDR1 MNHEY and CDR2 SMNVEV (reference sequence). The CDR3 here is CASSWGGAVYEQYF. CDR3 in DNA: TGTGCCAGCAGCTGGGGCGGGGCTGTCTACGAGCAGTACTTC.

The chain is built from TRBV7-9 and TRBJ1-5; TRBD1 might be the D (6 bases). Trimming stripped 5 bases from V and 6 bases from J, with 11 bases between. This CDR3 comprises 13 residues. Germline-derived CDR1 and CDR2 are SEHNR and FQNEAQ (reference sequence). CDR3 coding DNA: TGTGCCAGCAGCCGGGACATAAGTCAGCCCCAGCATTTT. Translation: CASSRDISQPQHF.

This clonotype was detected ten times or more. The gene calls are TRBV3-1 and TRBJ2-2, with no clear D. The V end was cut by 5 bases, the J end by 6 bases, with 10 bases between. This CDR3 has 13 amino acids. Per germline, CDR1 LGHDT and CDR2 YNNKEL (reference sequence). CDR3 region: CASSIDIAGELFF. In DNA form, the CDR3 reads TGTGCCAGCAGCATCGATATCGCCGGGGAGCTGTTTTTT.

The chain combines TRBV30 with TRBJ2-4; D unresolved. Germline-derived CDR1 and CDR2 are GTSNPN and SVGIG (reference sequence). With 0 bases removed from V and 4 bases from J, the gap between germline ends came to 4 bases. The CDR3 totals 12 residues. The CDR3 region has the DNA TGTGCCTGGAGTGTACGAAAAAACATTCAGTACTTC. This encodes CAWSVRKNIQYF.

The chain links TRBV11-2 to TRBJ2-5; 8 bases fit TRBD2. V shed 2 bases, J shed 5 bases, and the junction held 10 bases outside the gene matches. Germline CDR1 and CDR2: SGHAT and FQNNGV. CDR3 length equals 16 residues. CDR3 coding DNA: TGTGCCAGCAGCTTACGGCTAGCGGGCTCCGGGGAGACCCAGTACTTC. It encodes CASSLRLAGSGETQYF.

This clonotype was detected a few times. V and J are TRBV4-1 and TRBJ1-5; no firm D call. The CDR3 consists of 19 residues. Germline CDR1 reads MGHRA; CDR2 reads YSYEKL. V gave up 0 bases and J gave up 2 bases, with 20 bases separating them. The CDR3 nucleotides read TGCGCCAGCAGCCAAGAAGGAGTTCCTCATATAGGTGGCAATCAGCCCCAGCATTTT. Translation: CASSQEGVPHIGGNQPQHF.

The rearrangement links TRBV12-5 to TRBJ2-1; D gene uncertain. The CDR3 totals 12 residues. Trimming removed 5 bases at V and 8 bases at J, with 10 bases between. The germline gives CDR1 LGHNT, CDR2 FRNRAP. The CDR3 nucleotides read TGTGCTAGTGGTCCTGGGCCGGATGAGCAGTTCTTC. Its protein is CASGPGPDEQFF.

There are many counts of this clonotype. This rearrangement joins TRBV5-1 to TRBJ1-4, with a possible D match to TRBD1 (5 bases). Trimming took 0 bases from V and 7 from J, leaving 10 bases between them. Germline CDR1 is SGHRS and CDR2 is YFSETQ. The CDR3 has 14 amino acids. The CDR3 spells CASSLAGPSEKLFF. The CDR3 coding sequence is TGCGCCAGCAGCTTGGCAGGGCCAAGTGAAAAACTGTTTTTT.

A remark on this clonotype: Just one base apart from a much larger clone, this may be a read error. The chain has TRBV20-1 and TRBJ2-7, with 9 positions matching TRBD2. After removal of 1 base from V and 7 bases from J, the junction contained 11 bases not matched to a gene. Germline CDR1 reads DFQATT; CDR2 reads SNEGSKA (reference sequence). This CDR3 region has 15 residues. The CDR3 is CSARGSASGIGEQYF. The DNA of the CDR3 is TGCAGTGCTAGAGGATCGGCTAGCGGGATCGGGGAGCAGTACTTC.

The chain couples TRBV2 to TRBJ1-1, with D maybe TRBD1 (5 bases). From germline, CDR1 is SNHLY and CDR2 FYNNEI. The ends were cut back, 1 base at V and 0 bases at J, with 9 bases in the middle. The CDR3 spans 15 residues. The CDR3 loop is CASSEESGMNTEAFF. The CDR3, as DNA: TGTGCCAGCAGTGAAGAGTCAGGGATGAACACTGAAGCTTTCTTT.

This clonotype was recorded many times. The V call is TRBV7-8, the J call TRBJ1-5; D perhaps matches TRBD1 (5 bases). Germline V CDR1 and CDR2: SGHVS, FQNEAQ. The germline V and J ends were trimmed by 1 base and 4 bases, with 8 bases remaining between them. The CDR3 extends over 14 amino acids. CDR3 nucleotide sequence: TGTGCCAGCAGCTTAGGTCCAGGGAATCAGCCCCAGCATTTT. Encoded protein: CASSLGPGNQPQHF.